This TCR beta chain was profiled in a study of OX40 agonist ivuxolimab in advanced cancers. About the research overall: The patients received ivuxolimab by intravenous route every 2 weeks at 0.01 to 10 mg/kg. The eligibility criteria allowed prior anti-PD-1, anti-PD-L1 or anti-CTLA-4 therapy, and around 38% had some. Whole-study findings and limits: In general, CD8+ T cells held more expanded clones than CD4+ did, on average. Among some nonresponders, normalized T-cell clonal expansion was also low.

V gave up 4 bases and J gave up 9 bases, with 10 bases separating them. Germline-derived CDR1 and CDR2 are SGHAT and FQNNGV. The CDR3 loop spans 12 amino acids. TCRdb's copy holds only in-frame clones and misses some; the assay was immunoSEQ multiplex PCR. Among fewer than 90,000 clones, around 91% were seen once, and the ten largest hold 2.8%. As to this clone: As yet, its antigen is unknown.

The gene calls are TRBV11-2 and TRBJ2-1, with D uncertain. Sequencing was performed on CD4+ or CD8+ T cells sorted from blood, taken in a trial of the OX40 agonist ivuxolimab. This receptor was taken from an adult with an advanced solid tumor such as melanoma, head and neck, liver or kidney cancer. CDR3 protein: CASSWVRFEQFF. DNA for the CDR3: TGTGCCAGCAGCTGGGTCCGGTTTGAGCAGTTCTTC.